This T cell receptor beta chain was sequenced in a study of blood T cell repertoires in COVID-19. Study details: Some COVID-19 samples were acute and others convalescent; all came from the United States, Italy and Spain. T cells, B-cell-depleted T cells, or PBMCs provided the cDNA or gDNA that served as material.

V was pared by 4 bases and J by 7 bases, with 3 bases of the junction left unmatched. This CDR3 is 13 amino acids long. Germline V gene data show CDR1 as SGDLS and CDR2 as YYNGEE. As originally analysed: Reference gene primer amplification yielded estimated nucleated cell counts. The method was immunoSEQ multiplex PCR; TCRdb's version includes in-frame clones alone and lacks a portion of them. The V and J calls and clone size are taken from that table; D and trimming were inferred from the DNA. The table includes some 34,000 clones, approximately 89% detected once. Sequencing used peripheral blood. This TCR was recovered from a human donor in a cohort sampled during active COVID-19. The rearrangement joins TRBV9 to TRBJ2-7, with 12 bases lining up with TRBD2. CDR3 protein: CASSTGLAGEQYF. The CDR3 DNA follows: TGTGCCAGCAGCACCGGACTAGCGGGGGAGCAGTACTTC.